The 25 T cell receptor beta chains presented below share a single source sample, sequenced in a study of T cells in Graves' hyperthyroidism and ophthalmopathy. RNA transcripts served as the template for amplifying TCR beta CDR3 regions. Using the HTBI primer set, a first-round RT-PCR was run on the TCR CDR3. In TCRdb, the multiplex PCR reads were re-called with MiXCR into one record per CDR3 protein. This table has about 520,000 distinct CDR3 sequences, approximately 25% appearing once. Sequencing was carried out using blood. All receptors come from a woman aged 25 to 39 with Graves' ophthalmopathy.

This clonotype has at least ten counts. CDR3 sequence reads: CASSSRLAGAYEQYF. CDR3 DNA sequence: TGTGCCAGCAGCTCCAGACTAGCGGGGGCCTACGAGCAGTACTTC. The genes are TRBV13 and TRBJ2-7, with 12 positions matching TRBD2. CDR1 and CDR2 from the germline V gene are PRHDT and FYEKMQ (reference sequence). The CDR3 totals 15 residues. The ends lost 4 bases at V and 2 bases at J; junction bases unmatched: 3.

This clonotype has at least ten counts. The chain joins TRBV4-2 to TRBJ1-1; D not resolved. The CDR3 totals 13 residues. CDR1 LGHNA and CDR2 YNFKEQ come from the germline V gene. V gave up 2 bases and J gave up 4 bases, with 8 bases separating them. CDR3 DNA: TGTGCCAGCAGCCAAACGAGTGCCACTGAAGCTTTCTTT. Residues: CASSQTSATEAFF.

There are many counts of this clonotype. The V gene is TRBV6-5, the J gene TRBJ1-1; tentative D call: TRBD1 (5 bases). Germline values: CDR1 MNHEY, CDR2 SVGAGI. V was trimmed by 0 bases and J by 3 bases, leaving 14 bases between them. CDR3 length equals 16 residues. The CDR3 nucleotides are TGTGCCAGCAGTTACTCGAATGGGGGGGTGGACACTGAAGCTTTCTTT. This encodes CASSYSNGGVDTEAFF.

This clonotype was seen a few times. Just one base apart from a much larger clone, this may be a read error. The chain combines TRBV29-1 with TRBJ1-1; D unclear. Looked up from germline, CDR1 is SQVTM and CDR2 is ANQGSEA. The CDR3 spans 12 residues. The CDR3 loop reads CSVVGQNTEACF. The CDR3 bases are TGCAGCGTTGTAGGGCAGAACACTGAAGCTTGCTTT.

This clonotype was counted ten times or more. The chain joins TRBV19 to TRBJ2-7, with a possible D match to TRBD2 (6 bases). From germline, CDR1 is LNHDA and CDR2 SQIVND (reference sequence). V lost 9 bases and J 5 bases, leaving 20 bases between the germline ends. The CDR3 sequence is 14 residues long. The CDR3 DNA reads TGTGCCAGCCGACCGGGACTCGTAAACGACGAGCAGTACTTC. The encoded protein is CASRPGLVNDEQYF.

The CDR3 coding sequence is TGTGCCAGCGGTCTAGGACAGGGGGCTTATGGCTACACCTTC. Translated: CASGLGQGAYGYTF. The V and J genes are TRBV6-2 or TRBV6-3 and TRBJ1-2; 11 positions match TRBD1. The germline gives CDR1 MNHEY, CDR2 SVGEGT. The CDR3 consists of 14 residues. J gave up 5 bases and V 8 bases, and 7 bases lay outside the gene matches.

This clonotype was seen ten or more times. The V call is TRBV5-1, the J call TRBJ2-2, with TRBD1 matching 7 bases. CDR3 size: 17 residues. Germline V gene sequence: CDR1 SGHRS, CDR2 YFSETQ. V lost 0 bases and J lost 3; bases outside the gene matches: 8. DNA of the CDR3: TGCGCCAGCAGCTTGGGTTTTGGACAGGCTTACACCGGGGAGCTGTTTTTT. It yields the protein CASSLGFGQAYTGELFF.

This clonotype was seen repeatedly, ten times or more. The V and J genes are TRBV28 and TRBJ1-6; D is uncertain. The germline V gene has CDR1 MDHEN and CDR2 SYDVKM. V was pared by 6 bases and J by 9 bases, with 15 bases between. CDR3 length: 14 amino acids. In DNA form, the CDR3 reads TGTGCCAGCAGCCAAGGTGTCCTAGGTTCACCCCTCCACTTT. It yields the protein CASSQGVLGSPLHF.

This clonotype was seen ten or more times. The junction shows a germline mismatch at one end, possibly a read error. The chain employs TRBV5-1 and TRBJ1-2; TRBD1 matches at 9 bases. The CDR3 is 12 amino acids. Germline assignment: CDR1 SGHRS and CDR2 YFSETQ. In nucleotides, the CDR3 is TGTGCCAGCAGCCTAGGGACAGGGGGCTACACCTTC. Encoded protein: CASSLGTGGYTF.

This chain joins TRBV19 and TRBJ1-5; TRBD1 aligns across 8 bases. Trimming removed 3 bases from V and 7 bases from J; junction bases left unmatched: 5. The germline CDR1 and CDR2 sequences are LNHDA and SQIVND (reference sequence). The CDR3 is made up of 14 amino acids. CDR3 protein: CASSIYGQGQPQHF. As DNA, the CDR3 is TGTGCCAGTAGTATTTACGGACAGGGCCAGCCCCAGCATTTT.

This clonotype was detected a few times. This rearrangement joins TRBV11-2 to TRBJ1-2; the match to TRBD1 covers 10 bases. Trimming removed 5 bases from V and 4 bases from J; junction bases left unmatched: 7. CDR1 is SGHAT, CDR2 FQNNGV, per germline. The CDR3 sequence is 15 residues long. For the CDR3, the DNA is TGTGCCAGCAGCCAGGACAGGGGGTCCTTCTATGGCTACACCTTC. Its protein is CASSQDRGSFYGYTF.

Ten or more counts support this clonotype. The chain carries TRBV6-2 or TRBV6-3 and TRBJ2-7, with a possible D match to TRBD1 (5 bases). The CDR3 loop spans 15 amino acids. Per the germline V gene, CDR1 is MNHEY and CDR2 is SVGEGT. The V end was cut by 2 bases, the J end by 3 bases, with 14 bases between. The CDR3 DNA is TGTGCCAGCAGTTACAGCAGGGATCCCCTCTACGAGCAGTACTTC. Translated: CASSYSRDPLYEQYF.

This clonotype has a count of ten or more. The rearrangement joins TRBV7-8 to TRBJ1-6; no clear D gene. Trimming cost V 1 base and J 6 bases, with 10 bases left between them. Germline V gives CDR1 SGHVS, CDR2 FQNEAQ. This CDR3 comprises 15 residues. This chain's CDR3 is CASSLGHPGNSPLHF. CDR3 coding DNA: TGTGCCAGCAGCTTAGGTCATCCGGGTAATTCACCCCTCCACTTT.

Remarks on this clonotype: Germline and junction disagree at one end, which may indicate a read error. This chain joins TRBV11-2 and TRBJ2-4; D not resolved. CDR1 is SGHAT and CDR2 is FQNNGV in the germline V gene. The CDR3 covers 14 residues. The chain's CDR3 is CASSLDYAKNIKYF. The DNA of the CDR3 is TGTGCCAGCAGCCTAGATTACGCCAAAAACATTAAGTACTTC.

The chain uses TRBV20-1 and TRBJ2-2; D might be TRBD1 or TRBD2, each matching 5 bases. Looked up from germline, CDR1 is DFQATT and CDR2 is SNEGSKA (reference sequence). This CDR3 spans 13 amino acids. The CDR3 region is CGLGTANTGELFF. The CDR3 nucleotides read TGCGGCCTGGGGACCGCGAACACCGGGGAGCTGTTTTTT.

The gene calls are TRBV6-1 and TRBJ2-7; D gene uncertain. Trimming cost V 5 bases and J 4 bases, with 12 bases left between them. The CDR3 runs 13 residues. The germline V gene has CDR1 MNHNS and CDR2 SASEGT. The CDR3 loop reads CASSKIAWYEQYF. CDR3 bases: TGTGCCAGCAGTAAGATTGCTTGGTACGAGCAGTACTTC.

The chain's CDR3 is CASSYLRGGQPQHF. The CDR3 coding sequence is TGTGCCAGCAGTTACCTCCGGGGGGGTCAGCCCCAGCATTTT. The genes are TRBV28 and TRBJ1-5; tentatively, D is TRBD1 (5 bases). CDR3 length equals 14 residues. Trimming removed 4 bases from V and 6 bases from J, with 13 bases in between. Germline loops: CDR1 MDHEN, CDR2 SYDVKM.

This clonotype showed up many times. The chain employs TRBV11-2 and TRBJ2-2; perhaps TRBD1 as D (5 bases). This CDR3 region has 16 residues. Germline V gene sequence: CDR1 SGHAT, CDR2 FQNNGV. Trimming stripped 2 bases from V and 1 base from J, with 11 bases between. Here the CDR3 reads CASSLPGFQNTGELFF. In nucleotides, the CDR3 is TGTGCCAGCAGCTTACCAGGGTTTCAGAACACCGGGGAGCTGTTTTTT.

In this sample, this clonotype turned up many times. The chain joins TRBV29-1 to TRBJ2-2, with D unclear. Trimming took off 4 bases at V and 5 bases at J, with 5 bases between the two ends. The CDR3 spans 11 residues. CDR1 SQVTM and CDR2 ANQGSEA come from the germline V gene. The CDR3 DNA reads TGCAGCGTTGTCACGACCGGGGAGCTGTTTTTT. Residues: CSVVTTGELFF.

This clonotype was detected ten times or more. The chain employs TRBV12-3 or TRBV12-4 and TRBJ1-2, with D possibly being TRBD1 (6 bases). The length of the CDR3 is 13 residues. Trimming removed 7 bases from V and 5 bases from J, with 14 bases in between. In DNA form, the CDR3 reads TGTGCCAGCACGAGACAGGCGCGATATGGCTACACCTTC. Protein product: CASTRQARYGYTF.

This clonotype has ten or more counts. This chain joins TRBV30 and TRBJ1-2, with D uncertain. The CDR3 is 15 residues long. Germline V gene sequence: CDR1 GTSNPN, CDR2 SVGIG (reference sequence). The V end lost 1 base, the J end lost 1 base, and 13 bases lay between the germline ends. CDR3 bases: TGTGCCTGGAGTGGGCTACAGCAAGATAACTATGGCTACACCTTC. As protein: CAWSGLQQDNYGYTF.

This clonotype was detected many times. This sequence joins TRBV29-1 and TRBJ2-7; D call uncertain. The germline V gene encodes CDR1 SQVTM and CDR2 ANQGSEA. The germline V and J ends were trimmed by 6 bases and 2 bases, with 17 bases remaining between them. The CDR3 sequence is 14 residues long. The DNA of the CDR3 is TGCAGCGTAAAGTATGGGATCGCGGCCTACGAGCAGTACTTC. Protein: CSVKYGIAAYEQYF.

This clonotype was observed many times. The V call is TRBV25-1, the J call TRBJ2-7, with 9 bases aligning to TRBD1. Trimming took 2 bases from V and 4 from J; bases not matched to a gene: 9. The CDR3 sequence is 16 residues long. Germline lookup yields CDR1 MGHDK and CDR2 SYGVNS. The CDR3 is CASSENSGTGLYEQYF. CDR3 nucleotide sequence: TGTGCCAGCAGTGAAAATAGTGGGACAGGGTTGTACGAGCAGTACTTC.

The CDR3 bases are TGTGCCAGCAGTTACTCGAGGGGCAGGGTTGACACTGAAGCTTTCTTT. Translation: CASSYSRGRVDTEAFF. This chain uses TRBV6-2 or TRBV6-3 with TRBJ1-1; tentative D call: TRBD1 (5 bases). The ends were cut back, 0 bases at V and 3 bases at J, with 14 bases in the middle. Germline CDR1 and CDR2: MNHEY and SVGEGT. This CDR3 has 16 amino acids.

This chain uses TRBV6-1 with TRBJ2-2; no clear D gene. From germline, CDR1 is MNHNS and CDR2 SASEGT. V dropped 5 bases and J dropped 5 bases, with 9 bases sitting between them. The length of the CDR3 is 13 residues. CDR3 amino acids: CASSPGWTGELFF. CDR3 coding DNA: TGTGCCAGCAGTCCCGGGTGGACCGGGGAGCTGTTTTTT.